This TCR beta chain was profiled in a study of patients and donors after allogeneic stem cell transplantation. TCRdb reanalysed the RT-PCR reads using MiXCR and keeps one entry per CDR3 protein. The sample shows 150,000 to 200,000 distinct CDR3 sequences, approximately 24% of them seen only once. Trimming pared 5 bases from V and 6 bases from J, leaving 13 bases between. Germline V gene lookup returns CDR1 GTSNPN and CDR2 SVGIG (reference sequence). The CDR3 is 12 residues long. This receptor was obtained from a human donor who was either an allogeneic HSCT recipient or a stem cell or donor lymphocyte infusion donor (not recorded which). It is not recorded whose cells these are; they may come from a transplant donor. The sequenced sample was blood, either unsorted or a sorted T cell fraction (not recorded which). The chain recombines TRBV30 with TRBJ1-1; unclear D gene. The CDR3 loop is CAWWRGNAEAFF. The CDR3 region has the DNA TGTGCCTGGTGGAGAGGAAACGCTGAAGCTTTCTTT.